This T cell receptor beta chain was profiled in a study of early T cells in non-severe SARS-CoV-2 infection. About the research overall: Chains were unpaired, as sequencing was done on bulk RNA from unsorted whole blood. General study points: Anti-spike CD8 responses were favored in VDJdb matching, and private and CD4 specificities were missed.

Individual cDNA molecules received unique molecular identifiers. TCRdb reanalysed the 5' RACE reads using MiXCR and keeps one entry per CDR3 protein. Of about 48,000 distinct CDR3 sequences listed, about 10% are singletons. CDR3 length equals 18 residues. Trimming removed 3 bases from V and 2 bases from J, with 21 bases in between. Germline assignment: CDR1 SGHVS and CDR2 FNYEAQ. This clonotype came up many times. Its antigen is unknown. The receptor comes from an adult who was a healthcare worker with PCR-confirmed SARS-CoV-2 infection or an uninfected control (not recorded which). Input material: whole blood. V usage is TRBV7-6 and J usage is TRBJ2-3; D perhaps matches TRBD2 (5 bases). This chain's CDR3 is CASSFPYVGAANTDTQYF. The CDR3, as DNA: TGTGCCAGCAGCTTCCCCTATGTAGGAGCGGCGAACACAGATACGCAGTATTTT.